The next 4 T cell receptor beta chains were all read from a single sample in a study of memory CD4+ T cells and cytomegalovirus serostatus. Single viable CD3+CD4+CD8-CD45RO+ cells were sorted as the memory CD4+ T cells. The assay was immunoSEQ multiplex PCR, and TCRdb's table has in-frame clones only and misses some. There are tens of thousands of clones in the sample; about four fifths occur only once, and under 0.85% lies in the top ten. The sequenced sample consisted of memory CD4+ T cells from blood. Source of these receptors: an adult in good health and CMV-seronegative.

This chain uses TRBV5-4 with TRBJ2-5; D call uncertain. V was shortened by 0 bases and J by 2 bases, with 11 bases between the two germline ends. Per the germline V gene, CDR1 is SGHNT and CDR2 is YYREEE (reference sequence). The CDR3 totals 15 residues. CDR3 sequence reads: CASSLDTRSQETQYF. The CDR3 DNA reads TGTGCCAGCAGCTTGGACACCAGGTCGCAAGAGACCCAGTACTTC.

This chain links TRBV10-3 with TRBJ2-1; the D gene could be TRBD1 or TRBD2 (5 bases each). Trimming shortened V by 7 bases and J by 5 bases, and 18 bases separated the two germline ends. Germline CDR1 reads ENHRY; CDR2 reads SYGVKD. The length of the CDR3 is 15 residues. CDR3: CAITRDQQYDNEQFF. CDR3 in DNA: TGTGCCATCACTAGGGACCAACAATACGACAATGAGCAGTTCTTC.

There are a few counts of this clone. The chain is built from TRBV18 and TRBJ1-5, with a weak D call TRBD1 (6 bases). V lost 4 bases and J lost 6, with 13 bases in between. CDR1 and CDR2 (germline): KGHSH, LQKENI. CDR3 length: 14 residues. The CDR3 DNA follows: TGTGCCAGCTCACTACAGGGATTCAGTCAGCCCCAGCATTTT. It specifies CASSLQGFSQPQHF.

The V and J genes are TRBV6-6 and TRBJ2-3; TRBD1 matches 9 bases. Trimming removed 5 bases from V and 7 bases from J; junction bases left unmatched: 7. The CDR3 is 14 residues long. Germline values: CDR1 MNHNY, CDR2 SVGAGI (reference sequence). DNA for the CDR3: TGTGCCAGCAGTAGGGACAGGGATATTCATACGCAGTATTTT. Its protein product is CASSRDRDIHTQYF.